This T cell receptor beta chain was sequenced in a study of shared clonotypes between healthy human individuals. Trimming cost V 2 bases and J 2 bases, with 6 bases left between them. The CDR3 has 13 amino acids. Per germline, CDR1 SGHTA and CDR2 FQGTGA. Splitting the CD4+ cells yielded a CD45RA+ naive subset and a CD45RA-negative memory subset. In this sample, this clone turned up once. Its antigen is not known. The test was conducted at deep level. Authors' analysis steps: ImmunoSEQ output held junction-only sequences without quality scores, so filtering differed. Method: immunoSEQ multiplex PCR; TCRdb's copy keeps in-frame clones and lacks some. V, J and clone size are those of that table, while D and trimming were read from the DNA. The sample lists 2 million to 2.5 million clones, 92% occurring once. Broader study findings: Shared clonotypes across all four donors exceeded non-shared ones in generation probability.

The chain recombines TRBV7-3 with TRBJ1-1; no clear D gene. The sample comprised naive CD4+ T cells from PBMCs. Subset noted: CD45RA+ positively selected. This sequence was found in a man younger than 30 in good health. Some clones in this sample may be carry-over from other donors' samples. CDR3 sequence (DNA): TGTGCCAGCAGCTTATCGTATAACACTGAAGCTTTCTTT. This translates into CASSLSYNTEAFF.